This T cell receptor beta chain derives from a study of T cell repertoires in cytomegalovirus infection. Germline V gives CDR1 SGHTA, CDR2 FQGNSA. Deletions cut 2 bases from V and 0 bases from J, with 7 bases between. CDR3 size: 14 residues. The study's findings and limits: Clonotype analysis showed dominance of the ex vivo response by HLA-C-restricted CMV-specific TCR beta clonotypes.

TCRdb ran MiXCR on the reads and lists one entry per CDR3 protein. The sample yields over 150,000 distinct CDR3 sequences, about 18% seen once. This clonotype was recorded many times. Its antigen is undetermined. This TCR derives from a human donor in good health (CMV status not recorded). Some clones in this sample may be carry-over from other donors' samples. This sequence joins TRBV7-2 and TRBJ1-1; a weak D match, TRBD1 (6 bases). The sequenced material came from CD8+ T cells from PBMCs. CDR3 amino acids: CASSLSGVNTEAFF. The CDR3 DNA reads as TGTGCCAGCAGCTTATCAGGGGTGAACACTGAAGCTTTCTTT.